This T cell receptor beta chain was retrieved from a study of T cell responses to AZD1222 COVID-19 vaccine. Study-level information: Second-dose timings of about 4 or about 12 weeks were pooled.

Study-level points and caveats: Donors were chiefly white British, with a greater number of females, and clonal diversity was perhaps underestimated. Nearly half of the spike-specific TCRs reportedly recognize variant regions that carry no mutations. Two doses of AZD1222 preceded a rise in Spike-specific TCR breadth and depth.

As to this clone: The target antigen is unknown.

Repertoires were generated with immunoSEQ multiplex PCR, while TCRdb's copy carries only in-frame clones and drops some. Of 90,000 to 130,000 clones listed, about nine tenths are singletons. This CDR3 is built from 13 residues. Between the trimmed V and J ends, which lost 2 bases and 0 bases, there was a span of 4 bases. Per germline, CDR1 LNHDA and CDR2 SQIVND (reference sequence). Specimen: peripheral blood, collected on day 0 of AZD1222 vaccination. The clonotype was recovered from an adult in good health. The V call is TRBV19, the J call TRBJ1-1; D unresolved. CDR3: CASSISLNTEAFF. The CDR3 coding sequence is TGTGCCAGTAGTATAAGCCTGAACACTGAAGCTTTCTTT.